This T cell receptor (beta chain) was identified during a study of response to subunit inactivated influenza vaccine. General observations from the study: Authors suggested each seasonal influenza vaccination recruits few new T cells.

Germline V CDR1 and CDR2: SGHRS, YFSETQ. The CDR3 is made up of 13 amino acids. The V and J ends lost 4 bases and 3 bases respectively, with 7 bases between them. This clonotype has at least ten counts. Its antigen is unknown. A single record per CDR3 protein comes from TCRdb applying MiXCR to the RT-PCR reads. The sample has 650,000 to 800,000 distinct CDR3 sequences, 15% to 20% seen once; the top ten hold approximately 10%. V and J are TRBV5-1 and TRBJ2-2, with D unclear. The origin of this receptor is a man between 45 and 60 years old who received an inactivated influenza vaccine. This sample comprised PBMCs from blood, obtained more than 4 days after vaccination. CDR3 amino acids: CASSPRDTGELFF. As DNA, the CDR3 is TGCGCCAGCAGCCCACGGGACACCGGGGAGCTGTTTTTT.